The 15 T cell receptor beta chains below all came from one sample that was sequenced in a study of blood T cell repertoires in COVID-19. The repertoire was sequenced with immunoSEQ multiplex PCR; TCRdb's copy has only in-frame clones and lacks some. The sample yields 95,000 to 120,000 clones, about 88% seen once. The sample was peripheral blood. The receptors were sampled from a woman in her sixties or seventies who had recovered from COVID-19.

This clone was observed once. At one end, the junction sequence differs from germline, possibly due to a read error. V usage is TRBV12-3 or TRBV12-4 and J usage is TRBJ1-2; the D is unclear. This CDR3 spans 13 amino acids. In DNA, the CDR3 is TGTGCCAGCAGCTTAGGCGGGAACTATGGCTACACCTTC. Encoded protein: CASSLGGNYGYTF.

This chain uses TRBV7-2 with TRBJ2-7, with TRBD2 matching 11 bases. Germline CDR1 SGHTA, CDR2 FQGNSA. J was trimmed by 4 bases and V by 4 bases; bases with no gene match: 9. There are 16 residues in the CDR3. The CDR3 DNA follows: TGTGCCAGCAGCTCCGGGGTAGCGGGAGGGCAGTACGAGCAGTACTTC. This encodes CASSSGVAGGQYEQYF.

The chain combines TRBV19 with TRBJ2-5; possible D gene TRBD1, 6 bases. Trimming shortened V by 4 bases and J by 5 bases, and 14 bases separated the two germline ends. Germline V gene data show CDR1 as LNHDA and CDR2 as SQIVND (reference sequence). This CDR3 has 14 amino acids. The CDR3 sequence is CASSTGHRGETQYF. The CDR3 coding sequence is TGTGCCAGTAGTACGGGACACCGAGGGGAGACCCAGTACTTC.

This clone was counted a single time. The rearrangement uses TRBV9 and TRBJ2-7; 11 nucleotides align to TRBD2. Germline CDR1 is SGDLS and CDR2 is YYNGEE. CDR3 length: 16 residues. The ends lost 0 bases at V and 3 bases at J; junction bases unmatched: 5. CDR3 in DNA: TGTGCCAGCAGCGTAGCGGGACTAGCGGAGATCTACGAGCAGTACTTC. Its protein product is CASSVAGLAEIYEQYF.

The CDR3 region has the DNA TGTGCCAGCTCACGGACTACCCAAGAGACCCAGTACTTC. This encodes CASSRTTQETQYF. The chain employs TRBV18 and TRBJ2-5; TRBD2 is a possible D gene (6 bases). Per germline, CDR1 KGHSH and CDR2 LQKENI. V lost 4 bases to trimming and J lost 1 base, with 7 bases between them. The CDR3 is made up of 13 amino acids.

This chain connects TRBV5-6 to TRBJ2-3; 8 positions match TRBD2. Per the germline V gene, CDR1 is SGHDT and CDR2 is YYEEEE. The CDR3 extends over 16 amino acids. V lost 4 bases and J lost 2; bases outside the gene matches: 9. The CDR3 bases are TGTGCCAGCAGCCCTGAGGAAGCGGGGGTCACAGATACGCAGTATTTT. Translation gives CASSPEEAGVTDTQYF.

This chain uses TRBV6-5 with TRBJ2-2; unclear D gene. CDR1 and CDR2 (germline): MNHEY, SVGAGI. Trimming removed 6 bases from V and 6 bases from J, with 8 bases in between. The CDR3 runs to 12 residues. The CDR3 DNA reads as TGTGCCAGCAGCCCAGTGTCCGGGGAGCTGTTTTTT. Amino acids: CASSPVSGELFF.

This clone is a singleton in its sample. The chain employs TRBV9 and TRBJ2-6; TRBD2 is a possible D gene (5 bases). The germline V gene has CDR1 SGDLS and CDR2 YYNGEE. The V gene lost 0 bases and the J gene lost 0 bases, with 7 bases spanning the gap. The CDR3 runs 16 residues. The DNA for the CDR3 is TGTGCCAGCAGCGTAGCCGGGAACTCTGGGGCCAACGTCCTGACTTTC. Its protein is CASSVAGNSGANVLTF. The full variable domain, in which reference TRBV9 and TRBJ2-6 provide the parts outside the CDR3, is DSGVTQTPKHLITATGQRVTLRCSPRSGDLSVYWYQQSLDQGLQFLIQYYNGEERAKGNILERFSAQQFPDLHSELNLSSLELGDSALYFCASSVAGNSGANVLTFGAGSRLTVL.

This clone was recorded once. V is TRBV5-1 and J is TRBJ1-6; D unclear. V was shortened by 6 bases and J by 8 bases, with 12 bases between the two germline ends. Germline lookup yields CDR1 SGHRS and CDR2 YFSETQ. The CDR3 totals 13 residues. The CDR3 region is CASMLKSDSPLHF. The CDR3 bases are TGCGCCAGCATGTTAAAGTCGGATTCACCCCTCCACTTT. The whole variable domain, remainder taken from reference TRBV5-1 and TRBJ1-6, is KAGVTQTPRYLIKTRGQQVTLSCSPISGHRSVSWYQQTPGQGLQFLFEYFSETQRNKGNFPGRFSGRQFSNSRSEMNVSTLELGDSALYLCASMLKSDSPLHFGNGTRLTVT.

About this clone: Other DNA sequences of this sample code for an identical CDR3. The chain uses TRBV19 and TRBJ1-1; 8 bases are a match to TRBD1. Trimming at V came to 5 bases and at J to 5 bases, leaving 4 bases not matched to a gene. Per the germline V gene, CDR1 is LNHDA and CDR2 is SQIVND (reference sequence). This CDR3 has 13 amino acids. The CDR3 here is CASSRTGRTEAFF. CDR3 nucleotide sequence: TGTGCCAGTAGTCGGACAGGGCGGACTGAAGCTTTCTTT. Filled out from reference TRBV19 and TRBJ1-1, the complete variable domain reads DGGITQSPKYLFRKEGQNVTLSCEQNLNHDAMYWYRQDPGQGLRLIYYSQIVNDFQKGDIAEGYSVSREKKESFPLTVTSAQKNPTAFYLCASSRTGRTEAFFGQGTRLTVV.

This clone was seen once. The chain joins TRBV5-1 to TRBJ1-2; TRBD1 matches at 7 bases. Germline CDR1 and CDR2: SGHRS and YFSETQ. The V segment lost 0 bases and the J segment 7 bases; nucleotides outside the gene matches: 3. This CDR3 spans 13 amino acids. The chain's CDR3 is CASSLADRAGYTF. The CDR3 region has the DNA TGCGCCAGCAGCTTGGCTGACAGGGCTGGCTACACCTTC.

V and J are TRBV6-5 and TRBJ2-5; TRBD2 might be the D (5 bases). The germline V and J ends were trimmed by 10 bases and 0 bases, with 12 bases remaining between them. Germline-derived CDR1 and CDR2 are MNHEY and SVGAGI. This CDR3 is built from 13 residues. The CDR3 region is CATKTGYQETQYF. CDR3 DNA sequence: TGTGCCACCAAAACGGGGTACCAAGAGACCCAGTACTTC.

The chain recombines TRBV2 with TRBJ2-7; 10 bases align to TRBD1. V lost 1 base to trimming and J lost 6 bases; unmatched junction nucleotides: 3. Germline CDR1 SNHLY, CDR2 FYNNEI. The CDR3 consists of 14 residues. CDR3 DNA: TGTGCCAGCAGTGAAGAAGGGACAGGGGTCGAGCAGTACTTC. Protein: CASSEEGTGVEQYF.

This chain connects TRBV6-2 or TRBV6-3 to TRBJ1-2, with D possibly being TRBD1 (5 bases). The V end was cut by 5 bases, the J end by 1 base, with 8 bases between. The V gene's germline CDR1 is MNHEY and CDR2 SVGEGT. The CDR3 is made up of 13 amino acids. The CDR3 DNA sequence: TGTGCCAGCAGTGACAGCCTTAACTATGGCTACACCTTC. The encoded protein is CASSDSLNYGYTF.

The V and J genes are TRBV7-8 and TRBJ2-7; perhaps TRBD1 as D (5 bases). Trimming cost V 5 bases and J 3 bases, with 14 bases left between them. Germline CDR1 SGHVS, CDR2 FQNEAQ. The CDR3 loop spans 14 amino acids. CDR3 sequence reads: CASSKGIGLYEQYF. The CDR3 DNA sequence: TGTGCCAGCAGCAAGGGGATTGGTCTCTACGAGCAGTACTTC.